The 5 T cell receptor beta chains listed next were all sequenced from one sample in a study of blood T cell repertoires in COVID-19. Sequenced by immunoSEQ multiplex PCR; TCRdb stores in-frame clones only, minus some. The sample lists 55,000 to 75,000 clones, 60% to 80% occurring once. The sample was peripheral blood. The source of these receptors is a man aged 80 or over with active or convalescent COVID-19.

The genes are TRBV27 and TRBJ1-3, with D possibly matching TRBD1 (6 bases). Trimming pared 4 bases from V and 3 bases from J, leaving 13 bases between. This CDR3 region has 15 residues. Germline V gives CDR1 MNHEY, CDR2 SMNVEV (reference sequence). CDR3 bases: TGTGCCAGCAGTTCGAAGGGACACGGTGGAAACACCATATATTTT. Protein product: CASSSKGHGGNTIYF.

The chain recombines TRBV5-6 with TRBJ2-7; tentatively, D is TRBD2 (7 bases). CDR3 length: 15 residues. Germline lookup yields CDR1 SGHDT and CDR2 YYEEEE. V was clipped by 4 bases and J by 4 bases, with 18 bases between them. As DNA, the CDR3 is TGTGCCAGCAGCCGCCGAGGGGGGGCGTTTTACGAGCAGTACTTC. Protein: CASSRRGGAFYEQYF.

J is TRBJ2-5 and V is TRBV7-3; 13 bases match TRBD2. Germline CDR1 and CDR2: SGHTA and FQGTGA. V shed 5 bases and J 6 bases; nucleotides not matched to a gene: 6. The CDR3 runs 15 residues. The CDR3 sequence: CASSQLAGGLKTQYF. The CDR3 DNA reads as TGTGCCAGCAGCCAACTAGCGGGGGGGCTCAAGACCCAGTACTTC.

This chain uses TRBV4-1 with TRBJ1-2, with TRBD1 as a possible D gene (5 bases). From germline, CDR1 is MGHRA and CDR2 YSYEKL. The CDR3 has 18 amino acids. The V end lost 3 bases, the J end lost 8 bases, and 28 bases lay between the germline ends. The CDR3 DNA is TGCGCCAGCAGCCAGTCGGTGGGGCTAGAAGCCAGCCGGGGGGGCTACACCTTC. This sequence encodes CASSQSVGLEASRGGYTF.

This clone was counted only a few times. V and J are TRBV9 and TRBJ1-5; D possibly corresponds to TRBD1 (5 bases). The ends were cut back, 3 bases at V and 4 bases at J, with 11 bases in the middle. The length of the CDR3 is 14 residues. From germline, CDR1 is SGDLS and CDR2 YYNGEE. CDR3 DNA: TGTGCCAGCAGCGATGGAGGGACGAATCAGCCCCAGCATTTT. It translates to CASSDGGTNQPQHF.